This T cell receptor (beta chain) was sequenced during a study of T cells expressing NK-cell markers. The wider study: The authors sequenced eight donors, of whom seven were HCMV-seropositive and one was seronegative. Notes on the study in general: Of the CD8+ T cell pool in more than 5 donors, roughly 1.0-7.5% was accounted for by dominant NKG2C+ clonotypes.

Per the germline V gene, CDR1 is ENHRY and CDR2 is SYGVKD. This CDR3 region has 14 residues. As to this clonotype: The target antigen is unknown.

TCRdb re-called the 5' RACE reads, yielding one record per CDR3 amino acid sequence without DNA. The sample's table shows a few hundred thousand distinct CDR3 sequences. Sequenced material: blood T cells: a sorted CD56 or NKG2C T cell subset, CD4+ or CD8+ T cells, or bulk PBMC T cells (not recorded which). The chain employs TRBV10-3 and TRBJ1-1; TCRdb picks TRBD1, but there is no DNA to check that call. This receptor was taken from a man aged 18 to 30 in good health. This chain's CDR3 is CAIKPGAMNTEAFF.